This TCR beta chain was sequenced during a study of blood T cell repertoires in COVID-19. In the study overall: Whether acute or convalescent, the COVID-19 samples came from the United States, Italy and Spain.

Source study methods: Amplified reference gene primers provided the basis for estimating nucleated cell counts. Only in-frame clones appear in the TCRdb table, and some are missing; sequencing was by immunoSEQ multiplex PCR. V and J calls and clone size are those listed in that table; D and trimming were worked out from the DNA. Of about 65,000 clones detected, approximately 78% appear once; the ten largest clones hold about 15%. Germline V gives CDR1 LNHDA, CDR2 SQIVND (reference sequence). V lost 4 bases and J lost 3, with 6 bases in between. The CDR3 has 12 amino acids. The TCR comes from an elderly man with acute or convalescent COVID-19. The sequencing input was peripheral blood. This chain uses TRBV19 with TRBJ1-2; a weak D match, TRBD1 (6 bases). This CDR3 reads CASSRTDYGYTF. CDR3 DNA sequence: TGTGCCAGTAGTAGGACAGACTATGGCTACACCTTC. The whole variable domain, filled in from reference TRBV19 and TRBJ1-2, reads DGGITQSPKYLFRKEGQNVTLSCEQNLNHDAMYWYRQDPGQGLRLIYYSQIVNDFQKGDIAEGYSVSREKKESFPLTVTSAQKNPTAFYLCASSRTDYGYTFGSGTRLTVV.